This is a list of T cell receptor beta chains from one sample in a study of T cell responses to AZD1222 COVID-19 vaccine. The repertoire was sequenced with immunoSEQ multiplex PCR; TCRdb's copy has only in-frame clones and lacks some. This table holds over 150,000 clones, 94% found once. The sequenced sample was peripheral blood, obtained 28 days after the second AZD1222 dose. The receptors here all came from an adult who received the AZD1222 COVID-19 vaccine. CDR3s include the opening cysteine and the closing phenylalanine or tryptophan. D genes are given only for firm matches. Not every row has a clone size; where given, it reads once, few, many or a size class.

TRBV6-2/TRBV6-3	TRBJ1-5	-	-	TGTGCCAGCAGTTACTCGATTGAGTATCAGCCCCAGCATTTT	CASSYSIEYQPQHF
TRBV20-1	TRBJ1-2	-	-	TGCAGTGCTCCTATCAACTATGGCTACACCTTC	CSAPINYGYTF
TRBV9	TRBJ1-2	-	-	TGTGCCAGCAGGGAGGGGGATGGCTACACCTTC	CASREGDGYTF
TRBV4-3	TRBJ1-1	-	-	TGCGCCAGCAGCCATGCTACTTATCCGGAGGGATACACTGAAGCTTTCTTT	CASSHATYPEGYTEAFF
TRBV12-3/TRBV12-4	TRBJ2-7	-	TRBD2	TGTGCCAGCAGTTTTGGCGGGAGCTACGAGCAGTACTTC	CASSFGGSYEQYF
TRBV3-1/TRBV3-2	TRBJ1-1	-	-	TGTGCCAGCACCCCTGCCGGGATGAACACTGAAGCTTTCTTT	CASTPAGMNTEAFF
TRBV9	TRBJ2-1	-	TRBD2	TGTGCCAGCAGCGTAGGGTGGCTAGCGGGGGGCTATGAGCAGTTCTTC	CASSVGWLAGGYEQFF
TRBV9	TRBJ2-3	-	-	TGTGCCAGCAGCGTAGTGGCGGACAGCACAGATACGCAGTATTTT	CASSVVADSTDTQYF
TRBV12-3/TRBV12-4	TRBJ2-7	few	-	TGTGCCAGCGCCCAGGGGCTCTACGAGCAGTACTTC	CASAQGLYEQYF
TRBV27	TRBJ1-4	-	-	TGTGCCAGCAGTTTGTTTGGTTACGGGCGCGGTGAAAAACTGTTTTTT	CASSLFGYGRGEKLFF
TRBV5-4	TRBJ2-2	-	TRBD2	TGTGCCAGCAGCTTGGCCAGCGGGGGGGCCGGGGAGCTGTTTTTT	CASSLASGGAGELFF
TRBV5-6	TRBJ2-5	-	-	TGTGCCAGCAGCTTGTGGCGGGACTCCCCCAGGGAGACCCAGTACTTC	CASSLWRDSPRETQYF
TRBV10-1	TRBJ2-3	-	TRBD2	TGCGCCAGCAGTGAGTGGGCTAGCGGGGACACAGATACGCAGTATTTT	CASSEWASGDTDTQYF
TRBV30	TRBJ2-7	-	-	TGTGCCTGGACGGGCAGGGCGGGTGAGCAGTACTTC	CAWTGRAGEQYF
TRBV30	TRBJ1-2	-	TRBD1	TGTGCCTGCACGGGACAGTACGTGGATGGCTACACCTTC	CACTGQYVDGYTF
TRBV7-3	TRBJ1-5	-	-	TGTGCCAGCAGCATAAATAATCAGCCCCAGCATTTT	CASSINNQPQHF
TRBV19	TRBJ2-1	-	-	TGTGCCAGTAGTATGGGAGGCAGGGGCTGGGATGAGCAGTTCTTC	CASSMGGRGWDEQFF